This section outlines one T cell receptor (beta chain) sequence together with its context. The antigen is not known. Used for diagnoses were clinical symptoms, serum thyroxine and TRAb, thyroid ultrasound and orbital computed tomography. There were TCR beta CDR3 regions amplified from RNA transcripts. A first-round RT-PCR of the TCR CDR3 used the HTBI primer set. Via MiXCR, TCRdb re-called the multiplex PCR reads, giving one row per CDR3 protein. The table lists hundreds of thousands of distinct CDR3 sequences, roughly 20% of them singletons. This record comes from a study of T cells in Graves' hyperthyroidism and ophthalmopathy. As for the study in general: The authors collected peripheral blood at initial diagnosis, before any treatment.

Study-wide results and limits: Researchers report that a 13 V-J model separated ophthalmopathy from stable hyperthyroidism.

There are 14 residues in the CDR3. CDR1 SGHNT and CDR2 YYREEE come from the germline V gene (reference sequence). Between the trimmed V and J ends, which lost 3 bases and 4 bases, there was a span of 14 bases. The sample comprised blood. The chain is built from TRBV5-4 and TRBJ2-7, with D uncertain. The source of this sequence is a man aged 25-45 years with Graves' ophthalmopathy. The CDR3 here is CASSSTVTAYEQYF. The CDR3 DNA follows: TGTGCCAGCAGCTCAACCGTAACCGCATACGAGCAGTACTTC.